This T cell receptor (beta chain) was sequenced for a study of OX40 agonist ivuxolimab in advanced cancers. About the research overall: The dose-escalation group included hepatocellular carcinoma, melanoma, renal cell carcinoma and head and neck cancer. Findings and caveats of the study: Averaging showed that CD8+ T cells had more expanded clones than CD4+ did.

Excluded were patients having autoimmune disease history or systemic immunosuppression. Libraries were prepared by immunoSEQ multiplex PCR; TCRdb keeps only in-frame clonotypes and omits some of them. This sample carries more than 40,000 clones, 84% of them seen once, and the ten largest clones take around 25%. Germline values: CDR1 MNHEY, CDR2 SMNVEV (reference sequence). The CDR3 extends over 12 amino acids. The V end lost 6 bases, the J end lost 4 bases, and 7 bases lay between the germline ends. With respect to this clone: Its antigen is as yet unknown.

The clonotype originates from an adult with an advanced solid tumor such as melanoma, head and neck, liver or kidney cancer. This material consisted of CD4+ or CD8+ T cells sorted from blood, taken in a trial of the OX40 agonist ivuxolimab. The chain links TRBV27 to TRBJ1-5; no clear D gene. The CDR3 reads CASRQGNQPQHF. DNA for the CDR3: TGTGCCAGCAGGCAAGGAAATCAGCCCCAGCATTTT.